This T cell receptor (beta chain) was sequenced for a study of cytotoxic CD8 clonotypes in ibrutinib-treated CLL. Study-level background: Within the patient group, about ten were relapsed/refractory and some 14 treatment-naive, and approximately 17 were IGHV unmutated. Timing of response sample collection was a median about twelve months after treatment start, with a range of 6 to 36.

Cryopreserved PBMCs supplied 2 to 2.5 micrograms of genomic DNA for TCR beta libraries. This CDR3 is built from 16 residues. V was cut by 4 bases and J by 3 bases, with 19 bases left in between. Germline lookup yields CDR1 SGDLS and CDR2 YYNGEE. The protocol was immunoSEQ multiplex PCR, while the TCRdb copy is restricted to in-frame clones and leaves out a portion. The top ten clones hold roughly 5.8% of a sample with more than 200,000 clones, roughly 77% of them seen once. The chain uses TRBV9 and TRBJ1-2; tentatively, D is TRBD1 (6 bases). The TCR comes from a human donor with chronic lymphocytic leukemia. Source: PBMCs, taken after 12 months of ibrutinib treatment. The CDR3 region is CASSPRQEHTHYGYTF. In DNA form, the CDR3 reads TGTGCCAGCAGCCCGCGACAGGAGCATACCCACTATGGCTACACCTTC.